The 12 T cell receptor beta chains in this list originate from one sample, sequenced in a study of cytomegalovirus exposure and HLA in healthy donors. Primers: 60 Vbeta forward and 13 Jbeta reverse. Repertoires were generated with immunoSEQ multiplex PCR, while TCRdb's copy carries only in-frame clones and drops some. The repertoire holds 60,000 to 70,000 clones, with around 64% as singletons. The sequencing sample was made of PBMCs. The origin of the receptors is a woman in her forties or fifties in good health and CMV-seronegative.

The chain employs TRBV28 and TRBJ2-2; 8 bases map to TRBD1. Germline V lookup: CDR1 MDHEN, CDR2 SYDVKM. The V segment lost 5 bases and the J segment 0 bases; nucleotides outside the gene matches: 5. The CDR3 sequence is 16 residues long. For the CDR3, the DNA is TGTGCCAGCAGTCCCCAGGGGGCAGCGAACACCGGGGAGCTGTTTTTT. Translation gives CASSPQGAANTGELFF.

The rearrangement links TRBV7-2 to TRBJ1-4; D is possibly TRBD1 (5 bases). Germline V lookup: CDR1 SGHTA, CDR2 FQGNSA. V lost 0 bases, J lost 6 bases, and 11 bases lay in between. The CDR3 has 15 amino acids. CDR3 residues: CASSLAGGDDEKLFF. CDR3 nucleotide sequence: TGTGCCAGCAGCTTAGCTGGGGGGGATGATGAAAAACTGTTTTTT.

The chain has TRBV28 and TRBJ2-1; 7 positions match TRBD2. J was trimmed by 3 bases and V by 6 bases; bases with no gene match: 5. Looked up from germline, CDR1 is MDHEN and CDR2 is SYDVKM. This CDR3 has 14 amino acids. CDR3 sequence: CASRRLAVYNEQFF. CDR3 bases: TGTGCCAGCAGGAGACTAGCAGTCTACAATGAGCAGTTCTTC.

DNA of the CDR3: TGTGCCAGCAGCCTCCTTGGGCAGGGGGCCAACGAGCAGTACTTC. This sequence encodes CASSLLGQGANEQYF. This chain connects TRBV9 to TRBJ2-7; TRBD1 agrees at 8 bases. V was pared by 4 bases and J by 5 bases, with 11 bases of the junction left unmatched. The CDR3 spans 15 residues. In germline, CDR1 is SGDLS, CDR2 YYNGEE.

This clone was counted a few times. The rearrangement uses TRBV7-2 and TRBJ1-5, with D unclear. Germline V CDR1 and CDR2: SGHTA, FQGNSA. The CDR3 consists of 15 residues. V shed 1 base and J shed 3 bases, with 10 bases lying between them. In DNA form, the CDR3 reads TGTGCCAGCAGCTTAGGGCTAGGTTACAATCAGCCCCAGCATTTT. Its translation: CASSLGLGYNQPQHF.

The V call is TRBV9, the J call TRBJ2-7, with D maybe TRBD2 (6 bases). CDR1 SGDLS and CDR2 YYNGEE come from the germline V gene. Trimming stripped 0 bases from V and 5 bases from J, with 12 bases between. CDR3 length: 14 amino acids. The CDR3 nucleotides read TGTGCCAGCAGCGTAGAAGGTGGAGGGAACGAGCAGTACTTC. Protein: CASSVEGGGNEQYF.

The V gene is TRBV5-4, the J gene TRBJ2-3; 8 bases are a match to TRBD2. The J segment lost 0 bases and the V segment lost 5 bases, leaving 8 bases of the junction unmatched. The germline V gene has CDR1 SGHNT and CDR2 YYREEE (reference sequence). This CDR3 contains 16 residues. The CDR3 sequence: CASSPGGTSSTDTQYF. CDR3 in DNA: TGTGCCAGCAGTCCGGGGGGGACCTCTAGCACAGATACGCAGTATTTT. The full variable domain, rest sourced from reference TRBV5-4 and TRBJ2-3, is ETGVTQSPTHLIKTRGQQVTLRCSSQSGHNTVSWYQQALGQGPQFIFQYYREEENGRGNFPPRFSGLQFPNYSSELNVNALELDDSALYLCASSPGGTSSTDTQYFGPGTRLTVL.

The V call is TRBV28, the J call TRBJ2-1, with 11 bases matching TRBD2. Trimming cost V 3 bases and J 7 bases; bases outside gene matches: 5. Looked up from germline, CDR1 is MDHEN and CDR2 is SYDVKM. The CDR3 runs to 15 residues. The CDR3 coding sequence is TGTGCCAGCAGTTTTTCTAGCGGGAGGAGGAATGAGCAGTTCTTC. Its translation is CASSFSSGRRNEQFF. The full variable domain, completed using reference TRBV28 and TRBJ2-1, is DVKVTQSSRYLVKRTGEKVFLECVQDMDHENMFWYRQDPGLGLRLIYFSYDVKMKEKGDIPEGYSVSREKKERFSLILESASTNQTSMYLCASSFSSGRRNEQFFGPGTRLTVL.

V usage is TRBV30 and J usage is TRBJ1-3; the match to TRBD1 covers 9 bases. The CDR3 contains 14 residues. Germline trimming cut 0 bases from V and 4 bases from J; bases unmatched to any gene: 1. Germline V gene lookup returns CDR1 GTSNPN and CDR2 SVGIG (reference sequence). The CDR3 here is CAWSVTGGGNTIYF. CDR3 DNA: TGTGCCTGGAGTGTAACAGGGGGCGGAAACACCATATATTTT.

This clone was seen more than once but under ten times. The genes are TRBV7-2 and TRBJ2-7; TRBD2 matches 14 bases. J gave up 6 bases and V 5 bases, and 6 bases lay outside the gene matches. The CDR3 is 15 amino acids. The germline V gene encodes CDR1 SGHTA and CDR2 FQGNSA. The CDR3 sequence: CASSMGLAGVGEQYF. CDR3 nucleotides: TGTGCCAGCAGCATGGGACTAGCGGGAGTGGGCGAGCAGTACTTC.

The chain carries TRBV10-3 and TRBJ2-5, with 11 bases fitting TRBD2. TRBJ2-7 explains the end of the DNA better; the J call may be wrong. The CDR3 contains 17 residues. Germline V lookup: CDR1 ENHRY, CDR2 SYGVKD. The CDR3 nucleotides are TGTGCCATCAGTGATAGCGGGAGGGCAGCCTATCCATACGAGCAGTACTTC. It specifies CAISDSGRAAYPYEQYF.

The chain employs TRBV11-3 and TRBJ2-2, with D possibly TRBD2 on 7 matching bases. The CDR3 consists of 17 residues. Per the germline V gene, CDR1 is SGHNT and CDR2 is YENEEA. V gave up 1 base and J gave up 5 bases, with 17 bases separating them. CDR3 protein: CASSLGGGRAWTGELFF. The CDR3 DNA reads TGTGCCAGCAGCTTAGGGGGGGGCAGGGCCTGGACCGGGGAGCTGTTTTTT.